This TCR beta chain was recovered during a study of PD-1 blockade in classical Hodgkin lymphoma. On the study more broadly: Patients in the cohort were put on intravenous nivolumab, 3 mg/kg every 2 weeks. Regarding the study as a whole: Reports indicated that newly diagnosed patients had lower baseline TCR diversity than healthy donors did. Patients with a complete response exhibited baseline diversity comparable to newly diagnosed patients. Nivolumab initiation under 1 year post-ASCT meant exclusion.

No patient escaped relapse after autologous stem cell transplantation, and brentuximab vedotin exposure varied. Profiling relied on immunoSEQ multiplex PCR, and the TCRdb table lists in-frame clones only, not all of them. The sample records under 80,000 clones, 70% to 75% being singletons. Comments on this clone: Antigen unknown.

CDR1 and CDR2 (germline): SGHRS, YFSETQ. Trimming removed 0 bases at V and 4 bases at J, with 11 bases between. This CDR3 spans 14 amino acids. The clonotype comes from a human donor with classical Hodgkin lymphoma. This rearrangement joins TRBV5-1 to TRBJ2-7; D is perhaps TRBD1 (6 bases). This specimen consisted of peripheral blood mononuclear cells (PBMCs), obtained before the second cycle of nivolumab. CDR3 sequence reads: CASSLAGQIYEQYF. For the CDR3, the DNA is TGCGCCAGCAGCTTGGCCGGACAGATTTACGAGCAGTACTTC. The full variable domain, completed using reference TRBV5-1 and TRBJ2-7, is KAGVTQTPRYLIKTRGQQVTLSCSPISGHRSVSWYQQTPGQGLQFLFEYFSETQRNKGNFPGRFSGRQFSNSRSEMNVSTLELGDSALYLCASSLAGQIYEQYFGPGTRLTVT.